Each of the 3 T cell receptor beta chains below was sequenced from the same sample in a study of low-dose radiotherapy and immunotherapy resistance in tumors. Both TCRalpha and TCRbeta chains were reverse transcribed with V-gene-specific primers. The TCRs were subjected to amplification over approximately 18 PCR cycles employing a constant-region primer in conjunction with a V-primer adapter. One entry per CDR3 protein, called by TCRdb with MiXCR from the reads. The sample has 57,000 or so distinct CDR3 sequences; approximately 25% are singletons. Described time point: before trial treatment. Sequencing used PBMCs, obtained before treatment. These receptor sequences come from a male donor with prostate cancer.

This clonotype was found many times. The chain carries TRBV3-1 and TRBJ2-7; TRBD2 matches 13 bases. CDR1 and CDR2 (germline): LGHDT, YNNKEL (reference sequence). CDR3 length equals 17 residues. V gave up 4 bases and J gave up 3 bases; unmatched junction bases: 9. The CDR3 bases are TGTGCCAGCAGCCCCGGACTAGCGGGAGTTAAGGGCTACGAGCAGTACTTC. Amino acid sequence: CASSPGLAGVKGYEQYF.

This clonotype was detected ten times or more. This chain joins TRBV19 and TRBJ1-2, with TRBD1 identical over 7 bases. The CDR3 is 14 residues long. CDR1 LNHDA and CDR2 SQIVND come from the germline V gene (reference sequence). V lost 5 bases to trimming and J lost 5 bases; unmatched junction nucleotides: 8. As DNA, the CDR3 is TGTGCCAGTAGTCCCTCGACAGGGAATTATGGCTACACCTTC. It is translated as CASSPSTGNYGYTF.

CDR3 protein: CASSSPSGNTGELFF. The CDR3 region has the DNA TGTGCCAGCAGCTCCCCTAGCGGAAACACCGGGGAGCTGTTTTTT. The chain combines TRBV7-9 with TRBJ2-2; 7 positions match TRBD2. V gave up 4 bases and J gave up 2 bases; unmatched junction bases: 4. The CDR3 spans 15 residues. Germline CDR1 reads SEHNR; CDR2 reads FQNEAQ (reference sequence). Filled out from reference TRBV7-9 and TRBJ2-2, the complete variable domain reads DTGVSQNPRHKITKRGQNVTFRCDPISEHNRLYWYRQTLGQGPEFLTYFQNEAQLEKSRLLSDRFSAERPKGSFSTLEIQRTEQGDSAMYLCASSSPSGNTGELFFGEGSRLTVL.